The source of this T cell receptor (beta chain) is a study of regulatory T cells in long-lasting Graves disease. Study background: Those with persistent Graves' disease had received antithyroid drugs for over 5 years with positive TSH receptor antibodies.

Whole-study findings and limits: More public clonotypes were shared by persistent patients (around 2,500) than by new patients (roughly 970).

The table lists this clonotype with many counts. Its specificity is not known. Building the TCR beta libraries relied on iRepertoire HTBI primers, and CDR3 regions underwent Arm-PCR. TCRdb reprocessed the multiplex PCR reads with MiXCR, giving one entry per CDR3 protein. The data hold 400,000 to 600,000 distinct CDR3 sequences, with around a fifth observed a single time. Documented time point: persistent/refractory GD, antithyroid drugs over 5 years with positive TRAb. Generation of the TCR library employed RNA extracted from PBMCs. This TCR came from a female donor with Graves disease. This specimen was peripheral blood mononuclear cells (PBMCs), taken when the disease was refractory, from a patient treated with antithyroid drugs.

CDR3 DNA: TGTGCCAGCAGCCCCGGACAGATTGAAGCTTTCTTT. Translation: CASSPGQIEAFF. The chain uses TRBV7-9 and TRBJ1-1; tentative D call: TRBD1 (6 bases). Germline V CDR1 and CDR2: SEHNR, FQNEAQ (reference sequence). V was trimmed by 5 bases and J by 7 bases, leaving 11 bases between them. This CDR3 region has 12 residues.